One and the same sample provided the 3 T cell receptor beta chains below, sequenced in a study of blood T cell repertoires in COVID-19. Here immunoSEQ multiplex PCR was the method, and the copy in TCRdb shows in-frame clones only, minus some. The sample consists of approximately 150,000 clones, about 90% of them appearing once. Sequencing was carried out using PBMCs or T cells enriched from blood (not recorded which). The origin of the receptors is a human donor with acute COVID-19. The donor label of this sample is uncertain.

This clone was counted a single time. The rearrangement uses TRBV5-4 and TRBJ1-2; D remains ambiguous. Trimming cost V 0 bases and J 0 bases, with 3 bases left between them. The CDR3 runs 13 residues. CDR1 SGHNT and CDR2 YYREEE come from the germline V gene (reference sequence). CDR3 nucleotide sequence: TGTGCCAGCAGCTTGGGCGCTAACTATGGCTACACCTTC. Encoded protein: CASSLGANYGYTF.

This chain connects TRBV5-1 to TRBJ2-5; D perhaps matches TRBD1 (6 bases). The CDR3 is 16 residues long. The V end was cut by 3 bases, the J end by 3 bases, with 18 bases between. Germline V gene sequence: CDR1 SGHRS, CDR2 YFSETQ. In nucleotides, the CDR3 is TGCGCCAGCAGCTCTGGACAGAGAATAACCGAAGAGACCCAGTACTTC. The encoded protein is CASSSGQRITEETQYF.

This clone was seen only a few times. This chain joins TRBV3-1 (or the pseudogene TRBV3-2) and TRBJ1-6, with D perhaps matching TRBD1 (5 bases). The CDR3 sequence is 16 residues long. The germline V gene encodes CDR1 LGHDT and CDR2 YNNKEL (reference sequence). Trimming cost V 3 bases and J 3 bases, with 12 bases left between them. CDR3 loop: CASSHRQRNYNSPLHF. CDR3 sequence (DNA): TGTGCCAGCAGCCATCGACAGCGAAACTATAATTCACCCCTCCACTTT.